This T cell receptor beta chain was sequenced in a study of T cell responses to AZD1222 COVID-19 vaccine. Profiling relied on immunoSEQ multiplex PCR, and the TCRdb table lists in-frame clones only, not all of them. The sample lists approximately 170,000 clones, roughly 92% occurring once. There are 17 residues in the CDR3. From germline, CDR1 is GTSNPN and CDR2 SVGIG (reference sequence). After removal of 4 bases from V and 0 bases from J, the junction contained 12 bases not matched to a gene. The input for sequencing was peripheral blood, taken 28 days after the second AZD1222 dose. The TCR comes from an adult who received the AZD1222 COVID-19 vaccine. The chain couples TRBV30 to TRBJ1-5, with TRBD1 matching 7 bases. The CDR3 DNA is TGTGCCTGGACCCCCAAGACAGGGCCATATAGCAATCAGCCCCAGCATTTT. Protein sequence: CAWTPKTGPYSNQPQHF.